The clone carrying this T cell receptor beta chain was detected only a few times. As yet, its antigen is unknown. These data come from a study of T cells in localized non-small cell lung cancer. Method: immunoSEQ multiplex PCR; TCRdb's copy keeps in-frame clones and lacks some. The sample shows 15,000 to 20,000 clones, 90% of them seen only once. Germline CDR1 reads SGHDN; CDR2 reads FVKESK. The CDR3 sequence is 17 residues long. V lost 0 bases and J 2 bases, leaving 16 bases between the germline ends. Findings and caveats of the study: Multi-region tumor sequencing was not done, so intratumor heterogeneity could not be excluded. Tumor showed lower T cell clonality than uninvolved adjacent lung, where it was highest. Median about 58 top-100 tumor clones were shared with paired adjacent lung.

This sample comprised peripheral blood mononuclear cells, obtained before any cancer treatment. The chain has TRBV14 and TRBJ1-1; D call uncertain. This clonotype originated in a woman between 35 and 75 years old with stage III lung adenocarcinoma. The CDR3 loop reads CASSQDLQRLLNTEAFF. As DNA, the CDR3 is TGTGCCAGCAGCCAAGATCTGCAGAGACTCCTTAACACTGAAGCTTTCTTT.